The clone carrying this T cell receptor beta chain was recorded a few times. These data originate in a study of T cell responses to AZD1222 COVID-19 vaccine. TCRdb's table, derived via immunoSEQ multiplex PCR, lists solely in-frame clones and lacks some. The data contain approximately 150,000 clones, more than 80% of them singletons. The V gene lost 9 bases and the J gene lost 2 bases, with 8 bases spanning the gap. From germline, CDR1 is LNHDA and CDR2 SQIVND (reference sequence). This CDR3 spans 12 amino acids. The material was peripheral blood, obtained 28 days after the second AZD1222 dose. V and J are TRBV19 and TRBJ1-5; D call uncertain. The clonotype comes from an adult who received the AZD1222 COVID-19 vaccine. The CDR3 here is CASHGGNQPQHF. DNA for the CDR3: TGTGCCAGCCATGGGGGCAATCAGCCCCAGCATTTT.